Below, 6 T cell receptor beta chains from the same sample are listed, as sequenced in a study of blood T cell repertoires in COVID-19 (TCRdb year 2020). The receptor library was made with the immunoSEQ multiplex PCR assay. Sourced from immuneACCESS, this table was stored by TCRdb with only in-frame sequences that have V and J called. A share of the clones is absent; for the studies checked, an unresolved V gene accounts for under half, and the remainder has no known explanation. The sample table holds about 130,000 clones, of which approximately 84% were seen once. The biggest ten clones account for 35% to 45% of the sample. Sequenced: peripheral blood. The receptors here all came from a human donor in a cohort sampled during active COVID-19.

This chain joins TRBV19 and TRBJ1-2; TRBD1 is a possible D gene (6 bases). Trimming took 9 bases from V and 6 from J, leaving 20 bases between them. This CDR3 is built from 14 residues. Germline V gene lookup returns CDR1 LNHDA and CDR2 SQIVND (reference sequence). DNA of the CDR3: TGTGCCAGCTCCCCACCACAGGGTAGGAATGGCTACACCTTC. It specifies CASSPPQGRNGYTF.

This clone has a single count. This chain uses TRBV19 with TRBJ1-2; no clear D gene. The CDR3 is made up of 13 amino acids. The germline V gene encodes CDR1 LNHDA and CDR2 SQIVND (reference sequence). V gave up 8 bases and J gave up 4 bases, with 14 bases separating them. CDR3 amino acids: CASSFSISYGYTF. As DNA, the CDR3 is TGTGCCAGTTCTTTTTCAATTAGCTATGGCTACACCTTC.

This clone was counted at least ten times. V is TRBV12-3 or TRBV12-4 and J is TRBJ2-1, with 7 positions matching TRBD2. The CDR3 has 13 residues. J gave up 3 bases and V 6 bases, and 2 bases lay outside the gene matches. The CDR3 reads CASRGDYYNEQFF. The CDR3 DNA sequence: TGTGCCAGCAGAGGGGACTACTACAATGAGCAGTTCTTC.

The genes are TRBV9 and TRBJ2-2; D not resolved. Germline CDR1 reads SGDLS; CDR2 reads YYNGEE. The V end lost 0 bases, the J end lost 2 bases, and 8 bases lay between the germline ends. The CDR3 has 15 amino acids. The CDR3 DNA follows: TGTGCCAGCAGCGTAGGCCCCACAAACACCGGGGAGCTGTTTTTT. Translated: CASSVGPTNTGELFF.

This rearrangement joins TRBV7-2 to TRBJ2-3, with a tentative D call TRBD2 (6 bases). The CDR3 covers 13 residues. V was cut by 4 bases and J by 11 bases, with 16 bases left in between. Germline loops: CDR1 SGHTA, CDR2 FQGNSA. DNA for the CDR3: TGTGCCAGCAGCTCCATGGGCCGAGCGGGGCAGTATTTT. This sequence encodes CASSSMGRAGQYF.

This clone was detected only once. V usage is TRBV30 and J usage is TRBJ1-2, with TRBD1 matching over 9 bases. There are 12 residues in the CDR3. The germline V gene encodes CDR1 GTSNPN and CDR2 SVGIG (reference sequence). The V and J ends lost 8 bases and 4 bases, in that order; junction bases with no gene match: 5. CDR3 region: CASRDRAYGYTF. For the CDR3, the DNA is TGTGCCAGCCGGGACAGGGCCTATGGCTACACCTTC.